The TCR beta chain described here comes from a study of control samples from healthy donors and cancer patients (dated by TCRdb to 2019 to 2021). This clone was counted a single time. The specificity of this receptor is unknown. No clone much larger than this one lies a single base away; base qualities are absent. CDR3 length: 14 amino acids, cysteine to phenylalanine. The sequence is cut down to CDR3 DNA, 42 bases in frame from base 1. V and J are truncated by 4 bases and 3 bases respectively, leaving an intervening sequence of 11 bases. Per the germline V gene (reference sequence), LNHDA is the CDR1 and SQIVND is the CDR2. Libraries were prepared through the immunoSEQ multiplex PCR assay. TCRdb re-hosts the immuneACCESS table, in-frame sequences only. Its copies lack some clones; in the studies checked, an unresolved V gene accounts for under half of them, and the cause for the rest is not known. This sample gives about 130,000 clones in total; over 85% of them show up just once. The biggest ten clones account for less than 6% of the sample.

Sequenced sample: blood. The chain is encoded by TRBV19 joined to TRBJ2-3; the D region possibly corresponds to TRBD1 (6 bases align). This clonotype originated in a man aged 18 to 29 in good health. Read as DNA, the sequence is TGTGCCAGTAGTACGGACAGACTAACAGATACGCAGTATTTT. Its product reads: CASSTDRLTDTQYF. Supplemented by the reference TRBV19 and TRBJ2-3 proteins around the CDR3, the complete variable domain is DGGITQSPKYLFRKEGQNVTLSCEQNLNHDAMYWYRQDPGQGLRLIYYSQIVNDFQKGDIAEGYSVSREKKESFPLTVTSAQKNPTAFYLCASSTDRLTDTQYFGPGTRLTVL.